Reported below is one T cell receptor beta chain. The data belong to a study of blood T cell repertoires in COVID-19. Participant reports of clinical history set cohort assignment. This CDR3 has 14 residues. Germline values: CDR1 MNHEY, CDR2 SVGAGI. Trimming cost V 5 bases and J 3 bases; bases outside gene matches: 6. Produced via immunoSEQ multiplex PCR; TCRdb's table is partial and in-frame only. The sample gives 250,000 to 300,000 clones, about nine tenths of which show up once; about a sixth is in the top ten. This receptor was taken from a man between 18 and 29 years old who had recovered from COVID-19. Sample: PBMCs or T cells enriched from blood (not recorded which). This chain connects TRBV6-5 to TRBJ1-2, with 7 bases matching TRBD1. The CDR3 protein is CASSRQGIDYGYTF. CDR3 coding DNA: TGTGCCAGCAGTCGACAGGGTATAGACTATGGCTACACCTTC.